Sequencing of this T cell receptor (beta chain) was carried out in a study of control samples from healthy donors and cancer patients. Measured with immunoSEQ multiplex PCR; TCRdb has only the in-frame clones, and not every one. In the table there are roughly 40,000 clones, 90% to 95% of which are singletons. Germline V CDR1 and CDR2: MNHEY, SVGEGT. The CDR3 is 13 residues long. V gave up 1 base and J gave up 13 bases, with 13 bases separating them. This chain links TRBV6-2 or TRBV6-3 with TRBJ1-4; D unclear. The clonotype originates from a woman aged 50 to 65 in good health. Sequencing was done on a sample of blood. The CDR3 spells CASSYYGGRTLFF. The CDR3 nucleotides are TGTGCCAGCAGTTACTACGGTGGCAGGACACTGTTTTTT.